A single T cell receptor (beta chain) is shown here with its context. This record belongs to a study of blood T cell repertoires in COVID-19. Background on the study: From the United States, Italy and Spain came samples of acute and convalescent COVID-19.

Measured with immunoSEQ multiplex PCR; TCRdb has only the in-frame clones, and not every one. The sample includes around 220,000 clones, roughly 82% of them seen just once. The CDR3 has 14 amino acids. In germline, CDR1 is MNHNY, CDR2 SVGAGI (reference sequence). V lost 8 bases to trimming and J lost 3 bases, with 16 bases between them. Material: peripheral blood. This rearrangement joins TRBV6-6 to TRBJ1-2; weak D call: TRBD1 (5 bases). The clonotype originates from a woman of 80 years or more with active or convalescent COVID-19. CDR3 region: CASLSWGGDYGYTF. DNA of the CDR3: TGTGCCAGCCTTTCCTGGGGGGGAGACTATGGCTACACCTTC.